This T cell receptor beta chain was profiled in a study of a mutant IDH1 vaccine in newly diagnosed glioma. About the study: Treated patients had a mean age of roughly 39 years and an approximately 62% male, approximately 38% female split. Earlier care involved radiotherapy, temozolomide, or both, and the majority received both.

Stated time point: week 11, during vaccination. Every vaccine dose comprised 300 ug of mutant IDH1 20-mer peptide plus topical imiquimod. As for this clone: The target antigen is unknown.

Per the germline V gene, CDR1 is PRHDT and CDR2 is FYEKMQ (reference sequence). This CDR3 has 11 residues. J lost 7 bases, V lost 5 bases, and 1 base had no gene match. Assay used: immunoSEQ multiplex PCR; TCRdb lists only in-frame clones, some missing. Seen here are more than 20,000 clones, roughly 85% observed once, and the top ten hold 7% to 9%. The input for sequencing was PBMCs, taken from a glioma patient whose treatment included an IDH1 peptide vaccine. The TCR comes from a man aged 35 to 55 with glioma. J is TRBJ2-5 and V is TRBV13; 7 bases align to TRBD1. The CDR3 coding sequence is TGTGCCAGCAGCCCAGGGGGGACCCAGTACTTC. Translating it yields CASSPGGTQYF.